A selection of T cell receptor beta chains follows, all from one sample in a study of blood T cell repertoires in COVID-19. Clones were read by immunoSEQ multiplex PCR, and TCRdb kept only the in-frame ones, dropping some. This table holds about 72,000 clones, 82% found once. Sequenced input: peripheral blood. Every receptor here comes from a human donor in a cohort sampled during active COVID-19. The CDR3 runs from the conserved cysteine through the conserved F or W. D genes are given only for firm matches. Expanded clones get a size class; other rows say once, few or many, or leave the size out.

TRBV10-3	TRBD2	.	TRBJ2-1	CATGTSGAQYGNEQFF	TGTGCCACCGGGACTAGCGGGGCGCAATACGGGAATGAGCAGTTCTTC
TRBV2	.	many	TRBJ1-6	CASSVKGQSYNSPLHF	TGTGCCAGCAGTGTTAAGGGGCAATCCTATAATTCACCCCTCCACTTT
TRBV5-6	.	.	TRBJ1-4	CASSLGGLGEKLFF	TGTGCCAGCAGCTTGGGGGGCTTGGGGGAAAAACTGTTTTTT
TRBV30	.	.	TRBJ2-7	CAWSQGATPEQYF	TGTGCCTGGAGTCAGGGTGCTACGCCGGAGCAGTACTTC
TRBV4-1	.	.	TRBJ2-2	CASSQDVSGQYTGELFF	TGCGCCAGCAGCCAAGATGTATCTGGACAGTACACCGGGGAGCTGTTTTTT
TRBV5-1	TRBD2	.	TRBJ2-1	CASSLAGSGGVPYNEQFF	TGCGCCAGCAGCTTGGCGGGTAGCGGGGGCGTACCGTACAATGAGCAGTTCTTC
TRBV5-4	TRBD2	.	TRBJ2-3	CASSLTLAGYTDTQYF	TGTGCCAGCAGCTTAACACTAGCGGGCTACACAGATACGCAGTATTTT
TRBV6-5	.	.	TRBJ1-5	CASSYRAGYQPQHF	TGTGCCAGCAGTTATAGGGCAGGGTATCAGCCCCAGCATTTT
TRBV2	.	.	TRBJ2-3	CASSDPRLASTDTQYF	TGTGCCAGCAGTGACCCCCGGCTAGCGAGCACAGATACGCAGTATTTT
TRBV4-1	TRBD1	.	TRBJ1-2	CASSQGDGTGVRYTF	TGCGCCAGCAGCCAAGGGGACGGGACAGGAGTTCGCTACACCTTC
TRBV19	TRBD1	many	TRBJ2-7	CASSIGTGAPYEQYF	TGTGCCAGTAGTATCGGGACAGGGGCCCCCTACGAGCAGTACTTC
TRBV2	TRBD2	few	TRBJ2-3	CASNPGLVADTQYF	TGTGCCAGCAACCCGGGACTAGTTGCAGATACGCAGTATTTT
TRBV15	TRBD1	.	TRBJ1-2	CATSRGEPGGNISYGYTF	TGTGCCACCAGCAGGGGGGAGCCAGGGGGCAATATTAGCTATGGCTACACCTTC
TRBV30	.	once	TRBJ1-4	CAWEGQREKLFF	TGTGCCTGGGAGGGACAACGAGAAAAACTGTTTTTT
TRBV6-5	TRBD1	.	TRBJ1-1	CASSYLGQSNTEAFF	TGTGCCAGCAGTTACTTGGGACAGTCGAACACTGAAGCTTTCTTT
TRBV19	.	.	TRBJ1-3	CASSTEGPFSGNTIYF	TGTGCCAGTAGTACGGAGGGCCCCTTCTCTGGAAACACCATATATTTT
TRBV30	.	.	TRBJ1-5	CAWSGQKNQPQHF	TGTGCCTGGAGCGGACAGAAAAATCAGCCCCAGCATTTT
TRBV6-5	.	.	TRBJ2-7	CASALSLYDSYEQYF	TGTGCCAGCGCCCTATCTCTATATGATTCCTACGAGCAGTACTTC
TRBV30	.	.	TRBJ2-5	CAWSVRPSRRLGETQYF	TGTGCCTGGAGTGTACGCCCTAGTAGGAGACTTGGCGAGACCCAGTACTTC
TRBV11-2	TRBD2	few	TRBJ2-1	CASRNSGGAFDEQFF	TGTGCCAGCAGGAATAGCGGGGGGGCATTTGATGAGCAGTTCTTC
TRBV6-5	TRBD1	few	TRBJ1-6	CASSYSARGLISPLHF	TGTGCCAGCAGTTACTCGGCCAGGGGGCTGATTTCACCCCTCCACTTT
TRBV9	TRBD1	.	TRBJ2-7	CASSSRTGEYEQYF	TGTGCCAGCAGCTCCCGGACAGGGGAATACGAGCAGTACTTC
TRBV5-1	TRBD1	.	TRBJ1-2	CASSNGQGLNGYTF	TGCGCCAGCAGCAACGGACAGGGGCTGAATGGCTACACCTTC
TRBV30	.	.	TRBJ1-6	CAWEEQINSPLHF	TGTGCCTGGGAGGAACAGATTAATTCACCCCTCCACTTT
TRBV18	.	.	TRBJ1-3	CASSPSELGSGNTIYF	TGTGCCAGCTCACCATCGGAGTTAGGCTCTGGAAACACCATATATTTT
TRBV19	TRBD1	.	TRBJ2-7	CASSIMGDRGKKQYF	TGTGCCAGTAGTATAATGGGGGACAGGGGAAAGAAGCAGTACTTC
TRBV27	.	.	TRBJ2-7	CASSLSGGATYEQYF	TGTGCCAGCAGTTTATCAGGGGGGGCCACCTACGAGCAGTACTTC